Only a few counts were recorded for the clone carrying this TCR beta chain. Its antigen is not known. These data originate in a study of blood T cells in healthy people across ages. Looking at the study overall: There was about one barcoded beta molecule captured by template switching per two T cells.

With a J-beta primer mix and a sample-barcoded 5' primer, a second PCR ran about 7 to 12 cycles. TCRdb ran MiXCR on the 5' RACE reads and lists one entry per CDR3 protein. The sample records about 570,000 distinct CDR3 sequences, about 26% being singletons. General study results and limits: While age rose, TCR beta diversity per million T cells dropped in a roughly linear way. In these data, TCR beta diversity tracked strongly with naive T cell percentage.

The CDR3 spans 21 residues. The trim removed 4 bases at V and 0 bases at J, leaving 18 bases unmatched. The germline CDR1 and CDR2 sequences are SGHRS and YFSETQ. Another study also made use of these data, one on T cells of mothers and their children.

The sequenced sample was blood. This chain links TRBV5-1 with TRBJ2-6; 8 bases are shared with TRBD2. This receptor was taken from a boy between 2 and 10 years old in good health. The CDR3 coding sequence is TGCGCCAGCAGCCCGACATCCGCCCCAGCGGGAGCCCTCTCTGGGGCCAACGTCCTGACTTTC. It codes for CASSPTSAPAGALSGANVLTF.